Described below is a single T cell receptor beta chain sequence and its context. Both 60 Vbeta primers and 13 Jbeta primers went into the PCR. Produced via immunoSEQ multiplex PCR; TCRdb's table is partial and in-frame only. The data show 80,000 to 100,000 clones, around 73% seen once. These data belong to a study of cytomegalovirus exposure and HLA in healthy donors. Germline lookup yields CDR1 SGHRS and CDR2 YFSETQ. The CDR3 consists of 16 residues. The V segment lost 4 bases and the J segment 5 bases; nucleotides outside the gene matches: 13. Sequences were obtained from PBMCs. The rearrangement joins TRBV5-1 to TRBJ2-5; TRBD2 agrees at 8 bases. The TCR originated in a man aged 35-49 years in good health and CMV-seronegative. The CDR3 sequence: CASSPHRAGGEETQYF. CDR3 DNA sequence: TGCGCCAGCAGCCCTCACCGGGCGGGGGGCGAGGAGACCCAGTACTTC. Using reference TRBV5-1 and TRBJ2-5 for the parts outside the CDR3, the full variable domain is KAGVTQTPRYLIKTRGQQVTLSCSPISGHRSVSWYQQTPGQGLQFLFEYFSETQRNKGNFPGRFSGRQFSNSRSEMNVSTLELGDSALYLCASSPHRAGGEETQYFGPGTRLLVL.